Listed below are T cell receptor beta chains from one sample, sequenced in a study of blood T cell repertoires in COVID-19. Here immunoSEQ multiplex PCR was the method, and the copy in TCRdb shows in-frame clones only, minus some. Of over 250,000 clones listed, 75% to 90% are singletons. Sequenced sample: peripheral blood. The receptors were gathered from an older woman with acute or convalescent COVID-19. CDR3s include the opening cysteine and the closing phenylalanine or tryptophan. D genes are given only for firm matches. Size is omitted from some rows. Given values are once, few, many or a class for expanded clones.

CDR3 protein	CDR3 DNA	clone size	J gene	V gene	D gene
CASSGRQVSLGYEQYF	TGCGCCAGCAGCGGAAGACAGGTCTCGCTGGGCTACGAGCAGTACTTC	NA	TRBJ2-7	TRBV5-1	NA
CATSRDGGLNTGELFF	TGTGCCACCAGCAGAGATGGCGGACTAAACACCGGGGAGCTGTTTTTT	NA	TRBJ2-2	TRBV15	NA
CASSFSGTHTDTQYF	TGCGCCAGCAGCTTTAGCGGAACACACACAGATACGCAGTATTTT	once	TRBJ2-3	TRBV5-1	NA
CASSKLTGGGWPSYEQYF	TGTGCCAGCAGCAAACTGACCGGGGGGGGGTGGCCCTCCTACGAGCAGTACTTC	NA	TRBJ2-7	TRBV21-1	NA
CASSPTGTDTQYF	TGTGCCAGCAGCCCCACAGGGACAGATACGCAGTATTTT	once	TRBJ2-3	TRBV5-4	NA
CASSPEKTSRPNEQFF	TGTGCCAGCAGCCCGGAAAAGACTAGCCGGCCCAATGAGCAGTTCTTC	NA	TRBJ2-1	TRBV7-8	TRBD2
CASSKNSAGRSYNEQFF	TGTGCCAGCAGCAAAAATAGTGCGGGGCGCTCCTACAATGAGCAGTTCTTC	NA	TRBJ2-1	TRBV7-8	NA
CASSLRRGGQETQYF	TGTGCCAGCAGCTTGCGGCGGGGGGGGCAAGAGACCCAGTACTTC	NA	TRBJ2-5	TRBV11-2	TRBD2
CASSPGGGEQYF	TGTGCCAGCAGCCCTGGGGGAGGCGAGCAGTACTTC	few	TRBJ2-7	TRBV11-1	NA
CASSRTGSSYNEQFF	TGTGCCAGCAGTCGGACAGGAAGCTCCTACAATGAGCAGTTCTTC	NA	TRBJ2-1	TRBV28	TRBD1
CASSYLGRSSSGNTIYF	TGTGCCAGCAGCTACCTCGGGAGGTCCAGCTCTGGAAACACCATATATTTT	NA	TRBJ1-3	TRBV7-8	NA
CASSLEGAPALHF	TGTGCCAGCAGTTTAGAGGGGGCTCCAGCCCTCCACTTT	NA	TRBJ1-6	TRBV28	TRBD1
CASSLPGNDEKLFF	TGTGCCAGCAGTCTACCCGGGAATGATGAAAAACTGTTTTTT	few	TRBJ1-4	TRBV6-6	NA
CASSAPSGSYEQYF	TGTGCCAGCAGTGCGCCTAGCGGCTCCTACGAGCAGTACTTC	NA	TRBJ2-7	TRBV27	TRBD2
CASSPRLAGGTDTQYF	TGTGCCAGCTCACCAAGACTAGCGGGGGGCACAGATACGCAGTATTTT	NA	TRBJ2-3	TRBV18	TRBD2
CASKLAGSYNEQFF	TGTGCCAGCAAGTTGGCGGGCTCCTACAATGAGCAGTTCTTC	NA	TRBJ2-1	TRBV11-3	NA
CASSQGTGRTEKLFF	TGCGCCAGCAGCCAAGGGACAGGGAGGACTGAAAAACTGTTTTTT	NA	TRBJ1-4	TRBV4-1	TRBD1
CASSFGGTNTEAFF	TGTGCCAGCAGTTTTGGCGGAACGAACACTGAAGCTTTCTTT	NA	TRBJ1-1	TRBV28	NA
CASSLEAGVLSTEAFF	TGTGCCAGCAGTTTAGAGGCAGGGGTTTTAAGCACTGAAGCTTTCTTT	NA	TRBJ1-1	TRBV28	NA
CASSWEPSYEQYF	TGCGCCAGCAGCTGGGAGCCCTCCTACGAGCAGTACTTC	NA	TRBJ2-7	TRBV5-1	NA
CASPSPAGPYGYTF	TGTGCCAGCCCATCCCCCGCGGGTCCCTATGGCTACACCTTC	few	TRBJ1-2	TRBV11-2	NA
CASSPRSRQGPYEQYF	TGTGCCAGCAGCCCCCGGTCCCGACAGGGGCCTTACGAGCAGTACTTC	NA	TRBJ2-7	TRBV4-2	TRBD1
CASSRDSSRGYTF	TGTGCCAGCAGTAGGGACTCCTCTAGAGGCTACACCTTC	NA	TRBJ1-2	TRBV12-3/TRBV12-4	NA
CASKTGGSAGELFF	TGTGCCAGTAAAACGGGAGGATCGGCCGGGGAGCTGTTTTTT	NA	TRBJ2-2	TRBV19	TRBD2
CASSEYLKPKGILRTDTQYF	TGTGCCAGCAGTGAATATTTGAAACCCAAGGGGATCCTCCGCACAGATACGCAGTATTTT	once	TRBJ2-3	TRBV6-1	NA
CASTRTGPLRYGYTF	TGTGCCAGCACCCGGACAGGGCCCCTACGCTATGGCTACACCTTC	NA	TRBJ1-2	TRBV28	TRBD1
CSVEPPSGELFF	TGCAGCGTAGAGCCCCCCTCCGGGGAGCTGTTTTTT	NA	TRBJ2-2	TRBV29-1	NA
CASGQQETQYF	TGTGCCAGCGGACAGCAAGAGACCCAGTACTTC	NA	TRBJ2-5	TRBV18	NA